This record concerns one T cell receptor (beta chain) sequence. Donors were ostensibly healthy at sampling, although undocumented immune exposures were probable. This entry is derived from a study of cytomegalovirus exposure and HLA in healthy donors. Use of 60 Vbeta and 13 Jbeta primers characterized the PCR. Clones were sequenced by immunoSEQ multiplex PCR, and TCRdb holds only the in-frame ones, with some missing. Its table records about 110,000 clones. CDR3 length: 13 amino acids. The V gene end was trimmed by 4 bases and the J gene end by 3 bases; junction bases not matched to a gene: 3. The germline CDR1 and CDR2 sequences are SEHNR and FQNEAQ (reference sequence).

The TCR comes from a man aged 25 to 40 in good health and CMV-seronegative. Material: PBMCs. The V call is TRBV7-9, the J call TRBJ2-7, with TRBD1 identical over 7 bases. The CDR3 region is CASSSGQVYEQYF. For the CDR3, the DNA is TGTGCCAGCAGCTCCGGACAGGTCTACGAGCAGTACTTC.